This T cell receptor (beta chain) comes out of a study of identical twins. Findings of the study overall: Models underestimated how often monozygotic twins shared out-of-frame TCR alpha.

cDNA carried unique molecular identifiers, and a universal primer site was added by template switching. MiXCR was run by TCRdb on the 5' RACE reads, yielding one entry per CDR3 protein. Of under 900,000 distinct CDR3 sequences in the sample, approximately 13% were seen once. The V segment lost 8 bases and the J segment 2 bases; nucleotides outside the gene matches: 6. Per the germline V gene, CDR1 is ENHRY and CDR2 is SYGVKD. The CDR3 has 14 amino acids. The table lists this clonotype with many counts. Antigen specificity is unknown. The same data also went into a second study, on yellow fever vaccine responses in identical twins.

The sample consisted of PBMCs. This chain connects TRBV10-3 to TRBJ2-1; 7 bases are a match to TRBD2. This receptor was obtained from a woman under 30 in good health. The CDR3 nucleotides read TGTGCCATCTCCCCAGCGGGAACCTACAATGAGCAGTTCTTC. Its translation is CAISPAGTYNEQFF.